One and the same sample provided the 9 T cell receptor beta chains below, sequenced in a study of blood T cells in healthy people across ages. The second PCR ran roughly 6 to 12 cycles with a sample-barcoded 5' primer and J-beta primers. TCRdb independently ran MiXCR on the 5' RACE reads; one entry per CDR3 protein. Found here are 750,000 to 950,000 distinct CDR3 sequences, around 24% of them singletons; the top ten hold 2.5% to 3.5%. This sample was shared with a second study, whose subject was T cells of mothers and their children.

The sequenced material came from blood. Receptors originate from a boy aged 10-17 years in good health.

This clonotype occurred a few times. This chain connects TRBV7-9 to TRBJ2-5; TRBD1 matches at 7 bases. The end of the DNA fits TRBJ2-1 better, so the J call may be wrong. The CDR3 length is 13 residues. The V gene's germline CDR1 is SEHNR and CDR2 FQNEAQ (reference sequence). The CDR3 here is CASSRTGDPEQFF. CDR3 coding DNA: TGTGCCAGCAGCCGAACAGGGGACCCTGAGCAGTTCTTC.

Only a few counts were recorded for this clonotype. The gene calls are TRBV7-9 and TRBJ2-5; D not resolved. This CDR3 comprises 14 residues. Germline V gene lookup returns CDR1 SEHNR and CDR2 FQNEAQ (reference sequence). The V gene lost 6 bases and the J gene lost 6 bases, with 17 bases spanning the gap. CDR3 nucleotide sequence: TGTGCCAGCAGGCCCTGGGCAATTGCTCAGACCCAGTACTTC. It specifies CASRPWAIAQTQYF.

The gene calls are TRBV7-2 and TRBJ1-2, with TRBD1 as a possible D gene (5 bases). The CDR3 sequence is 15 residues long. The germline gives CDR1 SGHTA, CDR2 FQGNSA. V lost 6 bases, J lost 6 bases, and 20 bases lay in between. The CDR3 sequence: CASRRTGIKGNGYTF. CDR3 bases: TGTGCCAGCAGACGTACAGGCATTAAGGGAAATGGCTACACCTTC.

The CDR3, as DNA: TGCGCCAGCAGCCGAGGGGCGGGGGCGAGTATCCACGAGCAGTACTTC. The encoded protein is CASSRGAGASIHEQYF. The chain couples TRBV4-1 to TRBJ2-5, with a weak D call TRBD2 (7 bases). The end of the DNA fits TRBJ2-7 better, so the J call may be wrong. CDR1 MGHRA and CDR2 YSYEKL come from the germline V gene. The CDR3 is made up of 16 amino acids.

The rearrangement uses TRBV3-1 and TRBJ2-5, with D possibly called TRBD1 or TRBD2 (6 bases each). Matching the DNA end better, TRBJ2-7 makes the J call doubtful. Germline CDR1 is LGHDT and CDR2 is YNNKEL (reference sequence). The length of the CDR3 is 15 residues. The CDR3 DNA sequence: TGTGCCAGCAGCCAACGAAGCCGGGGGCGGGACGAGCAGTACTTC. Translated, it gives CASSQRSRGRDEQYF.

In its sample, this clonotype was seen once. The chain is built from TRBV7-2 and TRBJ2-3, with a weak D call TRBD2 (7 bases). The CDR3 is made up of 16 amino acids. Trimming pared 4 bases from V and 0 bases from J, leaving 14 bases between. The V gene's germline CDR1 is SGHTA and CDR2 FQGNSA. CDR3 protein: CASSSWGGSSTDTQYF. The CDR3 DNA reads TGTGCCAGCAGCTCTTGGGGGGGCTCAAGCACAGATACGCAGTATTTT.

This clonotype was detected only a few times. A junction boundary mismatches the germline segment, possibly from a read error. V gene TRBV20-1 combines with J gene TRBJ1-2; a possible D gene is TRBD1 (5 bases). CDR1 is DFQATT, CDR2 SNEGSKA, per germline (reference sequence). The CDR3 spans 11 residues. Written as DNA, the CDR3 is TGTAGTGCTCTCCCAGGGCGAGGCTACACCTTC. This encodes CSALPGRGYTF.

The table lists this clonotype with a count of one. Compared with germline, one end of the junction differs, possibly owing to a read error. This chain connects TRBV11-2 to TRBJ2-3; TRBD1 aligns across 9 bases. Germline V lookup: CDR1 SGHAT, CDR2 FQNNGV. This CDR3 contains 16 residues. This CDR3 is CASSFHPGQGPDTQFF. DNA for the CDR3: TGTGCCAGCAGCTTCCACCCGGGACAGGGCCCAGATACGCAGTTTTTT.

This clonotype was observed a few times. The rearrangement uses TRBV4-1 and TRBJ2-7; TRBD1 matches at 7 bases. The CDR3 has 15 amino acids. Germline assignment: CDR1 MGHRA and CDR2 YSYEKL. V was pared by 1 base and J by 3 bases, with 6 bases of the junction left unmatched. The CDR3 region has the DNA TGCGCCAGCAGCCAAGTGACAGGGTTTGTCTACGAGCAGTACTTC. This gives the protein CASSQVTGFVYEQYF.